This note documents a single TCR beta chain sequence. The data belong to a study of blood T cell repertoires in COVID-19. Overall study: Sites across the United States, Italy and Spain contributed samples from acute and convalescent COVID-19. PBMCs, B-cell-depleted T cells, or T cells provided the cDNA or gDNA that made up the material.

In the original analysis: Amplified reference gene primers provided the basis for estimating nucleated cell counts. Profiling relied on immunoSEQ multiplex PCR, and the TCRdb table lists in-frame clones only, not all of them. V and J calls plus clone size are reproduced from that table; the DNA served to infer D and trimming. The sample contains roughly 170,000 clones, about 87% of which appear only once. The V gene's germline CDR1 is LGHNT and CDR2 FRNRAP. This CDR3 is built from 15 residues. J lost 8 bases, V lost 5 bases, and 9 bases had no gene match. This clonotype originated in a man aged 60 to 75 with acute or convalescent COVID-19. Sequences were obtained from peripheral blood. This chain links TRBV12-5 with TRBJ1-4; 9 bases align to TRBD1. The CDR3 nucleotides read TGTGCTAGTGGTCTCTCCGGGACAGGGTACGAAAAACTGTTTTTT. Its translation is CASGLSGTGYEKLFF. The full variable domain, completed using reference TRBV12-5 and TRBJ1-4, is DARVTQTPRHKVTEMGQEVTMRCQPILGHNTVFWYRQTMMQGLELLAYFRNRAPLDDSGMPKDRFSAEMPDATLATLKIQPSEPRDSAVYFCASGLSGTGYEKLFFGSGTQLSVL.